These 9 T cell receptor beta chains were all obtained from the same sample, sequenced in a study of sequential checkpoint blockade in melanoma. Treatment specified: randomized to nivolumab then ipilimumab (arm A) or the reverse (arm B). TCRdb's copy holds only in-frame clones and misses some; the assay was immunoSEQ multiplex PCR. The sample carries several thousand clones, approximately 50% recorded once. The sample consisted of CD8+ T cells sorted from blood (inferred from file names), taken from a patient given nivolumab and ipilimumab in sequence. These TCRs come from a human donor with melanoma.

This clone turned up a few times. The J gene is TRBJ1-2, the V gene TRBV6-6, with D perhaps matching TRBD1 (6 bases). Germline assignment: CDR1 MNHNY and CDR2 SVGAGI (reference sequence). This CDR3 is 13 amino acids long. V was cut by 4 bases and J by 6 bases, with 12 bases left in between. This CDR3 is CASSLPGQNGYTF. CDR3 bases: TGTGCCAGCAGTTTGCCCGGACAGAATGGCTACACCTTC.

The chain has TRBV27 and TRBJ1-6; possibly TRBD1 for D (6 bases). V was shortened by 7 bases and J by 7 bases, with 20 bases between the two germline ends. CDR1 is MNHEY and CDR2 is SMNVEV in the germline V gene (reference sequence). This CDR3 has 16 residues. The CDR3: CASTPPGGGKNSPLHF. CDR3 sequence (DNA): TGTGCCAGCACCCCACCCGGGGGGGGCAAGAATTCACCCCTCCACTTT.

This clone has just a few counts. This CDR3 is also generated by other DNA sequences in the sample. The chain couples TRBV18 to TRBJ1-2; D might be TRBD1 (5 bases). In germline, CDR1 is KGHSH, CDR2 LQKENI. This CDR3 contains 14 residues. The V and J ends lost 0 bases and 4 bases respectively, with 9 bases between them. As DNA, the CDR3 is TGTGCCAGCTCACCACCGACAGAGAGCTATGGCTACACCTTC. It is translated as CASSPPTESYGYTF.

The chain joins TRBV9 to TRBJ2-3, with 9 bases fitting TRBD1. Germline V gene lookup returns CDR1 SGDLS and CDR2 YYNGEE. This CDR3 is 17 amino acids long. Losses at the gene ends were 3 bases for V and 4 bases for J; bases not matched to a gene: 12. This CDR3 is CASSGMTGGLPPDTQYF. The CDR3 DNA reads as TGTGCCAGCAGCGGGATGACAGGGGGGCTTCCACCAGATACGCAGTATTTT.

CDR3 sequence (DNA): TGTGCCAGCAGACCGCCGGGACAGAGCTACGAGCAGTACTTC. It yields the protein CASRPPGQSYEQYF. The chain joins TRBV2 to TRBJ2-7; 7 nucleotides align to TRBD1. This CDR3 region has 14 residues. Trimming took 6 bases from V and 3 from J; bases not matched to a gene: 8. Germline assignment: CDR1 SNHLY and CDR2 FYNNEI. Full variable domain (outside the CDR3, taken from reference TRBV2 and TRBJ2-7): EPEVTQTPSHQVTQMGQEVILRCVPISNHLYFYWYRQILGQKVEFLVSFYNNEISEKSEIFDDQFSVERPDGSNFTLKIRSTKLEDSAMYFCASRPPGQSYEQYFGPGTRLTVT.

The rearrangement joins TRBV27 to TRBJ1-5; D call uncertain. The CDR3 runs 16 residues. Germline CDR1 and CDR2: MNHEY and SMNVEV (reference sequence). Deletions cut 0 bases from V and 0 bases from J, with 9 bases between. The CDR3 DNA reads TGTGCCAGCAGTTTATCTGCAGGTCCTAGCAATCAGCCCCAGCATTTT. This translates into CASSLSAGPSNQPQHF.

The rearrangement links TRBV6-6 to TRBJ2-7; a possible D gene is TRBD2 (5 bases). Trimming pared 8 bases from V and 2 bases from J, leaving 7 bases between. This CDR3 region has 11 residues. Germline assignment: CDR1 MNHNY and CDR2 SVGAGI (reference sequence). CDR3 protein: CASGGPYEQYF. Written as DNA, the CDR3 is TGTGCCAGCGGAGGCCCCTACGAGCAGTACTTC.

V is TRBV27 and J is TRBJ2-1, with 7 bases that match TRBD1. Germline CDR1 MNHEY, CDR2 SMNVEV (reference sequence). This CDR3 spans 14 amino acids. V was clipped by 6 bases and J by 7 bases; unmatched bases: 9. CDR3 nucleotide sequence: TGTGCCAGCAGCCCAGGGGGTAGCTTGAATGAGCAGTTCTTC. Protein product: CASSPGGSLNEQFF.

The V gene is TRBV18, the J gene TRBJ2-7, with D tentatively TRBD1 (5 bases). Germline lookup yields CDR1 KGHSH and CDR2 LQKENI. The V end lost 6 bases, the J end lost 1 base, and 25 bases lay between the germline ends. The CDR3 is 18 residues long. CDR3 sequence (DNA): TGTGCCAGCTCCCCAAAAATTAAAAGACAGCTTCAGTCCTACGAGCAGTACTTC. Translated, it gives CASSPKIKRQLQSYEQYF.